This T cell receptor (beta chain) derives from a study of blood T cell repertoires in COVID-19. Authors' analysis steps: Reference gene primers were amplified, and this amplification served to estimate nucleated cell counts. The table came from immunoSEQ multiplex PCR; TCRdb's copy has only in-frame clones and leaves some out. The V and J calls and clone size were taken over from that table, and D and trimming were inferred from the DNA. The table includes roughly 250,000 clones, approximately 91% detected once. Participant age was roughly 18 to 89 years, and participants resided in fewer than 30 US areas. CDR3 length equals 17 residues. Germline trimming cut 5 bases from V and 2 bases from J; bases unmatched to any gene: 11. From germline, CDR1 is MNHNY and CDR2 SVGAGI (reference sequence).

Sample: PBMCs or T cells enriched from blood (not recorded which). The chain recombines TRBV6-6 with TRBJ2-3; 9 nucleotides agree with TRBD2. The TCR sequence derives from a woman aged 40-49 years with acute COVID-19. In DNA form, the CDR3 reads TGTGCCAGCAGTCCCCAAGGGCGGGGGGGCTTCACAGATACGCAGTATTTT. Protein: CASSPQGRGGFTDTQYF.